The 13 T cell receptor beta chains given below trace back to one sample, sequenced in a study of cytomegalovirus exposure and HLA in healthy donors. The PCR ran on 60 Vbeta and 13 Jbeta primers. Clones were sequenced by immunoSEQ multiplex PCR, and TCRdb holds only the in-frame ones, with some missing. Of about 160,000 clones listed, 85% are singletons. Input material: PBMCs. The receptors derive from a boy between 2 and 10 years old in good health and CMV-seronegative.

This clone was counted once. The CDR3 DNA sequence: TGTGCCAGCAGTTTCGACAGGGGGCAACTCTATGGCTACACCTTC. Its protein is CASSFDRGQLYGYTF. V is TRBV28 and J is TRBJ1-2; 10 bases match TRBD1. In germline, CDR1 is MDHEN, CDR2 SYDVKM. The junction had 5 bases not matched to a gene; V was cut back by 3 bases and J by 4 bases. The CDR3 is 15 amino acids.

The chain joins TRBV2 to TRBJ2-3, with 9 bases aligning to TRBD2. This CDR3 comprises 14 residues. Germline assignment: CDR1 SNHLY and CDR2 FYNNEI. V trimming: 9 bases; J trimming: 2 bases; junction bases outside the gene matches: 6. CDR3 DNA: TGTGCCAGTCTAGCGGGGACTAACACAGATACGCAGTATTTT. It encodes CASLAGTNTDTQYF.

This clone has just a few counts. The chain has TRBV19 and TRBJ2-7; TRBD2 matches at 13 bases. The CDR3 has 16 residues. Looked up from germline, CDR1 is LNHDA and CDR2 is SQIVND (reference sequence). After removal of 3 bases from V and 0 bases from J, the junction contained 2 bases not matched to a gene. The CDR3 region is CASSMGLAGFSYEQYF. The CDR3 DNA reads as TGTGCCAGTAGTATGGGACTAGCGGGATTCTCCTACGAGCAGTACTTC.

This sequence joins TRBV6-5 and TRBJ1-1, with 8 bases that match TRBD1. The CDR3 runs to 15 residues. V lost 2 bases to trimming and J lost 5 bases; unmatched junction nucleotides: 7. CDR1 and CDR2 (germline): MNHEY, SVGAGI. The chain's CDR3 is CASSYGQGEGTEAFF. The CDR3 nucleotides are TGTGCCAGCAGTTACGGACAGGGCGAGGGGACTGAAGCTTTCTTT.

The chain links TRBV2 to TRBJ1-2, with D unclear. This CDR3 spans 15 amino acids. V was pared by 0 bases and J by 4 bases, with 12 bases between. Looked up from germline, CDR1 is SNHLY and CDR2 is FYNNEI. CDR3 in DNA: TGTGCCAGCAGTGAAGCAAGGCAATGGGCCTATGGCTACACCTTC. Translation: CASSEARQWAYGYTF.

The chain joins TRBV18 to TRBJ2-6; D gene uncertain. The CDR3 loop spans 15 amino acids. V lost 3 bases to trimming and J lost 0 bases, with 6 bases between them. Germline V CDR1 and CDR2: KGHSH, LQKENI. The CDR3 nucleotides read TGTGCCAGCTCACCTGAGAGCTCTGGGGCCAACGTCCTGACTTTC. Protein: CASSPESSGANVLTF.

The gene calls are TRBV2 and TRBJ1-1; D may be TRBD1 (5 bases). The CDR3 has 16 amino acids. Germline CDR1 reads SNHLY; CDR2 reads FYNNEI. V lost 2 bases and J lost 0, with 13 bases in between. CDR3 sequence (DNA): TGTGCCAGCAGTGAATGGGGGGGGAGAATGAACACTGAAGCTTTCTTT. This encodes CASSEWGGRMNTEAFF.

This sequence joins TRBV15 and TRBJ1-2; D might be TRBD1 (6 bases). CDR1 is LNHNV, CDR2 YYDKDF, per germline (reference sequence). This CDR3 comprises 14 residues. V was clipped by 0 bases and J by 4 bases, with 9 bases between them. The CDR3 here is CATSRDPDSYGYTF. For the CDR3, the DNA is TGTGCCACCAGCAGAGACCCGGACAGCTATGGCTACACCTTC.

This clone came up once. The chain carries TRBV7-2 and TRBJ1-4; 9 nucleotides align to TRBD1. CDR3 length: 15 amino acids. Trimming cost V 5 bases and J 8 bases; bases outside gene matches: 9. From germline, CDR1 is SGHTA and CDR2 FQGNSA. The CDR3, as DNA: TGTGCCAGCAGCAAATGGGACAGGGTTGAGGAAAAACTGTTTTTT. This sequence encodes CASSKWDRVEEKLFF.

The rearrangement joins TRBV25-1 to TRBJ2-2; the D is unclear. V lost 4 bases, J lost 2 bases, and 2 bases lay in between. The CDR3 runs to 12 residues. CDR1 MGHDK and CDR2 SYGVNS come from the germline V gene. CDR3 nucleotide sequence: TGTGCCAGCAGTGCAAACACCGGGGAGCTGTTTTTT. Translated: CASSANTGELFF.

This clone has more than one count but fewer than ten. This chain links TRBV6-5 with TRBJ2-6; unclear D gene. This CDR3 has 15 amino acids. Germline CDR1 MNHEY, CDR2 SVGAGI. Trimming removed 2 bases at V and 0 bases at J, with 5 bases between. The CDR3 DNA is TGTGCCAGCAGTTACCGGTCCTCTGGGGCCAACGTCCTGACTTTC. Translating it yields CASSYRSSGANVLTF.

The chain links TRBV7-9 to TRBJ2-7; D is unclear. This CDR3 is built from 13 residues. Germline loops: CDR1 SEHNR, CDR2 FQNEAQ (reference sequence). The V gene lost 3 bases and the J gene lost 2 bases, with 8 bases spanning the gap. CDR3 nucleotide sequence: TGTGCCAGCAGCTTCGACTGGCCCTACGAGCAGTACGTC. This gives the protein CASSFDWPYEQYV.

The chain is built from TRBV19 and TRBJ2-4, with 14 bases aligning to TRBD2. Germline V lookup: CDR1 LNHDA, CDR2 SQIVND (reference sequence). The length of the CDR3 is 19 residues. V shed 3 bases and J 1 base; nucleotides not matched to a gene: 8. The CDR3 DNA reads as TGTGCCAGTAGTATTTCCGGGACTAGCGGGAGAAAGGCCAAAAACATTCAGTACTTC. This translates into CASSISGTSGRKAKNIQYF.